This TCR beta chain derives from a study of cytomegalovirus exposure and HLA in healthy donors. This CDR3 spans 15 amino acids. V was shortened by 5 bases and J by 3 bases, with 14 bases between the two germline ends. The germline V gene encodes CDR1 SNHLY and CDR2 FYNNEI. TCRdb keeps only in-frame clones here, not all; method: immunoSEQ multiplex PCR. The sample lists 200,000 or so clones; around 80% were seen once. The donors were members of the validation cohort comprising about 130 subjects, separate from the roughly 670-subject first cohort. The sample consisted of PBMCs. The V and J genes are TRBV2 and TRBJ2-1; possibly TRBD2 for D (6 bases). This sequence was found in a woman aged 25 to 39 in good health and CMV-seropositive. CDR3 DNA: TGTGCCAGCAGTCAAAGAGACGGGGGCTACAATGAGCAGTTCTTC. Amino acid sequence: CASSQRDGGYNEQFF.